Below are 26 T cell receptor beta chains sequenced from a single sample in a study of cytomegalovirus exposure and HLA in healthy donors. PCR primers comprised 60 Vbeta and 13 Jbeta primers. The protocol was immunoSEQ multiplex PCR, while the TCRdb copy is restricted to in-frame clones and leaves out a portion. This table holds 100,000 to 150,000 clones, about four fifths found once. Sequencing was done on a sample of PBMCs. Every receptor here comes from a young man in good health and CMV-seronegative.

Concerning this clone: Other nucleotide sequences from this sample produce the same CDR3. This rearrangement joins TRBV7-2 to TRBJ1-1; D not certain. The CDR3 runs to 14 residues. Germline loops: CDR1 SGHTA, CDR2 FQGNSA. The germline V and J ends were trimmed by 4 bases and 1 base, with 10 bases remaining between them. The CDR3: CASSSARGNTEAFF. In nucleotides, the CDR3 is TGTGCCAGCAGCTCAGCGAGAGGGAACACTGAAGCTTTCTTT.

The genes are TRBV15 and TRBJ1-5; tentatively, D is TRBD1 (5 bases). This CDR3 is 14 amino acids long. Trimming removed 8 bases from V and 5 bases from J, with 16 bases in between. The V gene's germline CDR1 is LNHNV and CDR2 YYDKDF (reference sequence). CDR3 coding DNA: TGTGCCACCGGCCGTGGGGGAGGGGATCAGCCCCAGCATTTT. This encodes CATGRGGGDQPQHF.

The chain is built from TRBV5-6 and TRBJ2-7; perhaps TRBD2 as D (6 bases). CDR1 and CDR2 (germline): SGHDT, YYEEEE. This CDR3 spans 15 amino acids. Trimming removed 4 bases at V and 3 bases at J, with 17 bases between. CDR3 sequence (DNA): TGTGCCAGCAGCCAGAGAGCGGGTGCCCTCTACGAGCAGTACTTC. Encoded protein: CASSQRAGALYEQYF.

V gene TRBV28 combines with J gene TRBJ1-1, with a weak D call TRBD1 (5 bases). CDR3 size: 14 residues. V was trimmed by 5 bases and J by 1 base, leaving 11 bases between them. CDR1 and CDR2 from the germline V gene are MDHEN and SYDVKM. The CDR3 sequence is CASSQGGSNTEAFF. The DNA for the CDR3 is TGTGCCAGCAGTCAGGGCGGTTCGAACACTGAAGCTTTCTTT.

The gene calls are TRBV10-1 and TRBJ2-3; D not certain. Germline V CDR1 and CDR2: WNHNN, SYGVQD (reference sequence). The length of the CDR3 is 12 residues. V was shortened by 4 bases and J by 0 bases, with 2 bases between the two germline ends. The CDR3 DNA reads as TGCGCCAGCAGTGCGAGCACAGATACGCAGTATTTT. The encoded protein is CASSASTDTQYF.

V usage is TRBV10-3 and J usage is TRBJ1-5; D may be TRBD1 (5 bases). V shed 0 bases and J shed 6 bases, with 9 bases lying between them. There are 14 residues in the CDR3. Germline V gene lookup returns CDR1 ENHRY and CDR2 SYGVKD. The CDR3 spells CAISESKGIQPQHF. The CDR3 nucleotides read TGTGCCATCAGTGAGTCGAAGGGGATTCAGCCCCAGCATTTT.

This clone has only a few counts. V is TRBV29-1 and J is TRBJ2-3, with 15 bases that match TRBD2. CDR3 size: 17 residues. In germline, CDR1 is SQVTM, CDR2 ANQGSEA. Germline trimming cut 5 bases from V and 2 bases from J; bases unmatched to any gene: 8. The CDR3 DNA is TGCAGCGTTAGGGGAGGGACTAGCGGGGGGAACACAGATACGCAGTATTTT. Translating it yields CSVRGGTSGGNTDTQYF.

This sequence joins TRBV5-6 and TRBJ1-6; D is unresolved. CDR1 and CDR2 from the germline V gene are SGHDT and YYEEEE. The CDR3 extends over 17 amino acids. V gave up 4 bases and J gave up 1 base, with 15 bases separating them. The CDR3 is CASSPWREGSYNSPLHF. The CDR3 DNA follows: TGTGCCAGCAGCCCCTGGAGGGAGGGATCCTATAATTCACCCCTCCACTTT.

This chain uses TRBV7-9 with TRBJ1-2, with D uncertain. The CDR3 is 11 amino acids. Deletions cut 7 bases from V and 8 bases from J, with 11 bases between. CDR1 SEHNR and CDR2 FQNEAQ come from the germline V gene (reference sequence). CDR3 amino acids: CASTSSGGYTF. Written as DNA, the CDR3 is TGTGCCAGCACCTCCTCGGGGGGCTACACCTTC. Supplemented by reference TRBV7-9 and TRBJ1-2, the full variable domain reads DTGVSQNPRHKITKRGQNVTFRCDPISEHNRLYWYRQTLGQGPEFLTYFQNEAQLEKSRLLSDRFSAERPKGSFSTLEIQRTEQGDSAMYLCASTSSGGYTFGSGTRLTVV.

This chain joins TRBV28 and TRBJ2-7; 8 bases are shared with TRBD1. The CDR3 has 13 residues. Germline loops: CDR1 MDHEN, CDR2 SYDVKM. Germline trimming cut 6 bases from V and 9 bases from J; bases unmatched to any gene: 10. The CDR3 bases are TGTGCCAGCAGACCCGACAGGGGCTCTGTGCAGTACTTC. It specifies CASRPDRGSVQYF.

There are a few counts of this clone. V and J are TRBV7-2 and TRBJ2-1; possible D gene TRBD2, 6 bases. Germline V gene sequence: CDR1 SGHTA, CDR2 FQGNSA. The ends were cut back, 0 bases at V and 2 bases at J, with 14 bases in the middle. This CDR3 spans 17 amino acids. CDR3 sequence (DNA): TGTGCCAGCAGCTTAGCCCTGAGTAGCGGCACCTACAATGAGCAGTTCTTC. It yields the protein CASSLALSSGTYNEQFF.

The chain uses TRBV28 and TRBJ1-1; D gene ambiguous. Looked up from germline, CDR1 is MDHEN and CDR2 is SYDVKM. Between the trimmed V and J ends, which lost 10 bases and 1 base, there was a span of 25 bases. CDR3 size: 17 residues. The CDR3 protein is CATSKPRRDNPNTEAFF. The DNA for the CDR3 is TGTGCCACCAGCAAGCCCAGACGAGACAACCCGAACACTGAAGCTTTCTTT.

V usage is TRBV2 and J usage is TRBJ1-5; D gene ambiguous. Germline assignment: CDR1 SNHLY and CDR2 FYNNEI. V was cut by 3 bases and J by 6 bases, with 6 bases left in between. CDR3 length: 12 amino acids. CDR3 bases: TGTGCCAGCAGTGACCCTTCTCAGCCCCAGCATTTT. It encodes CASSDPSQPQHF.

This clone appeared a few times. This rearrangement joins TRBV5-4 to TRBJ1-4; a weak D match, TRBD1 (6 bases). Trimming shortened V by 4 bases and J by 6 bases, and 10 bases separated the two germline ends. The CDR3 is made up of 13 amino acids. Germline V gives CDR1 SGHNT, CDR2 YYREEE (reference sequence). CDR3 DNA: TGTGCCAGCAGCCTGACAGGAGATGAAAAACTGTTTTTT. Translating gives CASSLTGDEKLFF.

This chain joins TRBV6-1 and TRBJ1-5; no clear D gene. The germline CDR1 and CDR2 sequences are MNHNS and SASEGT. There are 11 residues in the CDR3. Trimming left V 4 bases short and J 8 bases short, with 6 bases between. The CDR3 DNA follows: TGTGCCAGCAGTGCCCGGGAGCCCCAGCATTTT. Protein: CASSAREPQHF.

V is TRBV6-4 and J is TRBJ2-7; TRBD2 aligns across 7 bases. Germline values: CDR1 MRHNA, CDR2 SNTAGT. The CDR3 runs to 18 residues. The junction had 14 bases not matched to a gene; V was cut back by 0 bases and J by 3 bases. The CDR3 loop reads CASSDSKLSGKGRYEQYF. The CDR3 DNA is TGTGCCAGCAGTGACTCGAAGTTAAGCGGGAAGGGTCGCTACGAGCAGTACTTC.

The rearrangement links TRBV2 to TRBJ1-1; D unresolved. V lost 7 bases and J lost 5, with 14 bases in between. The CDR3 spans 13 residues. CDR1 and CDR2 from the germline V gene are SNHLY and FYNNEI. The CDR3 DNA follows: TGTGCCAGCAAAAAAGAAAAGGAGACTGAAGCTTTCTTT. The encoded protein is CASKKEKETEAFF. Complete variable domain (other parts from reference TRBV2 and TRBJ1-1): EPEVTQTPSHQVTQMGQEVILRCVPISNHLYFYWYRQILGQKVEFLVSFYNNEISEKSEIFDDQFSVERPDGSNFTLKIRSTKLEDSAMYFCASKKEKETEAFFGQGTRLTVV.

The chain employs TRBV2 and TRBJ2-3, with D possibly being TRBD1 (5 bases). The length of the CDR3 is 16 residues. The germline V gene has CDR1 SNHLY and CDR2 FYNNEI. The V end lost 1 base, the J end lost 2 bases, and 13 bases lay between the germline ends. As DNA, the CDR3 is TGTGCCAGCAGTGAAGGAAGGTGGGGCGCCACAGATACGCAGTATTTT. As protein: CASSEGRWGATDTQYF.

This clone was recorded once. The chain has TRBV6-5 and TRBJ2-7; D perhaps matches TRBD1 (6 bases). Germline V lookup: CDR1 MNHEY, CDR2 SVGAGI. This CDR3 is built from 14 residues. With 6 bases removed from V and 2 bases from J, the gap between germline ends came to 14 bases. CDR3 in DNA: TGTGCCAGCAGAATAGGGGGTTGGACCTACGAGCAGTACTTC. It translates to CASRIGGWTYEQYF.

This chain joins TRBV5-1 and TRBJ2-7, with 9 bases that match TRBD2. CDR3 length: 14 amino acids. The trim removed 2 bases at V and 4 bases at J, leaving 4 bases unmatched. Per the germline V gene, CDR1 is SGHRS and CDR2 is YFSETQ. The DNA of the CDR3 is TGCGCCAGCAGCTTTGGTAGCGGGGGTTACGAGCAGTACTTC. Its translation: CASSFGSGGYEQYF.

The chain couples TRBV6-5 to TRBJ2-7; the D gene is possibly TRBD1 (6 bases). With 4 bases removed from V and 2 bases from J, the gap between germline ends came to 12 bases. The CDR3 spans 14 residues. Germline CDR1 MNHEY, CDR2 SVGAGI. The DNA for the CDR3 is TGTGCCAGCAGTTCCGGGACAAATCCCTACGAGCAGTACTTC. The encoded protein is CASSSGTNPYEQYF.

CDR3 sequence (DNA): TGTGCCAGCAGCCACGGGGGGGGCGGAGAGCAGTTCTTC. Translating it yields CASSHGGGGEQFF. This chain links TRBV7-3 with TRBJ2-1, with TRBD2 matching over 8 bases. The CDR3 loop spans 13 amino acids. J was trimmed by 10 bases and V by 5 bases; bases with no gene match: 7. Germline V gene lookup returns CDR1 SGHTA and CDR2 FQGTGA.

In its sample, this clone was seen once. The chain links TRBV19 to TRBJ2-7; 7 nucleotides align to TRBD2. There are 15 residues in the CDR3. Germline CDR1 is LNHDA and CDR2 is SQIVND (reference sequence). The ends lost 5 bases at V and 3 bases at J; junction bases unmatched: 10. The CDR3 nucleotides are TGTGCCAGTAGTGGGCGGGGAGGGGCTGGCTACGAGCAGTACTTC. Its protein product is CASSGRGGAGYEQYF.

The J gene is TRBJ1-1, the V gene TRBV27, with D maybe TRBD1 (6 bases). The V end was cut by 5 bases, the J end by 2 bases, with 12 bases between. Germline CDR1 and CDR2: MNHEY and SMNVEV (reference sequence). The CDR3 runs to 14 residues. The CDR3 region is CASSVTGRNTEAFF. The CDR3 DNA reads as TGTGCCAGCAGTGTCACAGGGCGTAACACTGAAGCTTTCTTT.

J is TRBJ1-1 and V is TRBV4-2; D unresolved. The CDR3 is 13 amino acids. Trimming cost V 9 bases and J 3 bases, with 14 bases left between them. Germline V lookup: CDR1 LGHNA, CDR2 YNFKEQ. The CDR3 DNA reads TGTGCCAGTCGTAAGGCGGTGGACACTGAAGCTTTCTTT. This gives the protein CASRKAVDTEAFF.

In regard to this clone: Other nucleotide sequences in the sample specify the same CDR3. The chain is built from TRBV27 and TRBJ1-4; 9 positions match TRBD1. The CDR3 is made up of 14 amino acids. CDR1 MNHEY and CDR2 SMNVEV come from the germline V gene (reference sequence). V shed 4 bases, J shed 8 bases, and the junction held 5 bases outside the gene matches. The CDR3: CASSSGQGREKLFF. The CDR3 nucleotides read TGTGCCAGCAGTTCCGGACAGGGGAGGGAAAAACTGTTTTTT.